This TCR beta chain appears in the sequencing data of a study of cytomegalovirus exposure and HLA in healthy donors. The table came from immunoSEQ multiplex PCR; TCRdb's copy has only in-frame clones and leaves some out. The table records more than 80,000 clones, approximately 96% of them present only once. This CDR3 region has 15 residues. Trimming cost V 5 bases and J 2 bases, with 15 bases left between them. Germline CDR1 and CDR2: SEHNR and FQNEAQ (reference sequence). The sequenced sample consisted of PBMCs. This chain links TRBV7-9 with TRBJ1-1; D is perhaps TRBD1 (6 bases). The sequence was obtained from a woman between 18 and 29 years old in good health and CMV-seronegative. CDR3 protein: CASSDRPGQNTEAFF. DNA for the CDR3: TGTGCCAGCAGCGATCGACCGGGACAAAACACTGAAGCTTTCTTT.